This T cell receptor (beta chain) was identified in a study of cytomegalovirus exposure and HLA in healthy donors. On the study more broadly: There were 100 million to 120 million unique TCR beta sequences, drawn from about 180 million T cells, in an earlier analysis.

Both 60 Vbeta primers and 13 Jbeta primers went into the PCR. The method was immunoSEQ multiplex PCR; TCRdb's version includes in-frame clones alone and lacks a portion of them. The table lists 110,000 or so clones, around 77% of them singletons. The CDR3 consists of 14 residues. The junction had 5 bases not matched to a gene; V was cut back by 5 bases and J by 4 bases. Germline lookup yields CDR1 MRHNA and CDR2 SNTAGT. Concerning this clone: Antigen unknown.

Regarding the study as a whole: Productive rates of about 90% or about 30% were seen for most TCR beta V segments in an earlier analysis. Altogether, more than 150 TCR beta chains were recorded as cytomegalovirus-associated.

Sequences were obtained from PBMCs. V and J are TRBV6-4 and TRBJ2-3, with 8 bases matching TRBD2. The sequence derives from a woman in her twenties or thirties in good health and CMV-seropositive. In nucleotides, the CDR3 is TGTGCCAGCAGTTTATCGGGAGGGGCAGATACGCAGTATTTT. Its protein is CASSLSGGADTQYF.